This T cell receptor (beta chain) was recorded in a study of cytomegalovirus exposure and HLA in healthy donors. Study context: Prior work identified some 120 million unique TCR beta sequences in about 179 million T cells.

Study-level points and caveats: It is likely that the observed cluster of highly shared sequence variants was a sequencing artifact. Overall, approximately 180 TCR beta chains were annotated as cytomegalovirus-associated.

The PCR contained 60 Vbeta and 13 Jbeta primers. TCRdb keeps only in-frame clones here, not all; method: immunoSEQ multiplex PCR. The repertoire consists of roughly 190,000 clones, with 87% occurring once and the leading ten covering 1.3%. With respect to this clone: What it binds is unknown.

These donors, healthy bone marrow donors, were studied. The CDR3 length is 15 residues. From germline, CDR1 is MNHEY and CDR2 SVGAGI. The V gene end was trimmed by 0 bases and the J gene end by 3 bases; junction bases not matched to a gene: 5. This sequence was found in a man younger than 45 in good health and CMV-seronegative. Sequencing was carried out using PBMCs. The J gene is TRBJ2-7, the V gene TRBV6-5; 7 bases agree with TRBD2. The DNA for the CDR3 is TGTGCCAGCAGTTACTCGTCAGGGAGGGTCTACGAGCAGTACTTC. It yields the protein CASSYSSGRVYEQYF.